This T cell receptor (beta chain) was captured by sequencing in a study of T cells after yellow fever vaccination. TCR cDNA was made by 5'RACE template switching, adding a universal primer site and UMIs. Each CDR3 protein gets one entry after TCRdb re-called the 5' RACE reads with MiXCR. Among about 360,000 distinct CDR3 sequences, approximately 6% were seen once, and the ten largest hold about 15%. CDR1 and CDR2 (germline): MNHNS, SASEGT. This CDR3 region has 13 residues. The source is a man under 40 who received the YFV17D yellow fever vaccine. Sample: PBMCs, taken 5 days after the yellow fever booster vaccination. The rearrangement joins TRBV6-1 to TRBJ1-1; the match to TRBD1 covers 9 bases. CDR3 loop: CASSQQGAGEAFF. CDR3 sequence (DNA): TGTGCAAGTTCCCAACAGGGGGCTGGTGAAGCTTTCTTT.